This T cell receptor (beta chain) was recovered during a study of post-analysis software for immune sequencing data. V was shortened by 0 bases and J by 7 bases, with 16 bases between the two germline ends. The CDR3 consists of 15 residues. CDR1 is DFQATT, CDR2 SNEGSKA, per germline (reference sequence). Unique-molecular-identifier-tagged TCR beta cDNA libraries were used. A single record per CDR3 protein comes from TCRdb applying MiXCR to the PCR reads. The sample holds under 200,000 distinct CDR3 sequences, around 29% seen once. Whole-study findings and limits: Samples from one preparation batch, clustered by F measure, grouped strongly together. Patients had higher frequencies than controls of about 5 TRBV segments, including TRBV5-6, TRBV5-1 and TRBV20-1.

Worth noting for this clonotype: The antigen is not known.

The chain employs TRBV20-1 and TRBJ2-1, with a tentative D call TRBD2 (5 bases). This clonotype was sampled from a girl aged 2-17 years with multiple sclerosis. Sequencing was done on a sample of blood. The CDR3, as DNA: TGCAGTGCTAGAGACCGTGTTGGAGGTTTAAATGAGCAGTTCTTC. The encoded protein is CSARDRVGGLNEQFF.